The clone carrying this TCR beta chain occurred a few times. This sample is drawn from a study of T-cell memory formation after mild COVID-19. TCRdb processed the 5' RACE reads anew with MiXCR; each CDR3 protein has one entry. The profile shows around 120,000 distinct CDR3 sequences, roughly 15% of them singletons. The ends were cut back, 5 bases at V and 7 bases at J, with 8 bases in the middle. This CDR3 region has 11 residues. V is TRBV12-3 or TRBV12-4 and J is TRBJ1-1; D uncertain. The clonotype was recovered from an adult woman who had mild COVID-19 (a few samples of this study predate the infection). Cell type and time point are not known. The sample consisted of PBMCs or a T cell subset sorted from them (not recorded which). This chain's CDR3 is CASSRGIEAFF. In nucleotides, the CDR3 is TGTGCCAGCAGTAGAGGGATTGAAGCTTTCTTT.